The clone carrying this T cell receptor beta chain came up a few times. Its antigen is unidentified. This sample is drawn from a study of T-cell memory formation after mild COVID-19. Study results and limitations: Day 37-peaking second-wave clones had unconfirmed SARS-CoV-2 specificity.

cDNA libraries for TCR alpha and TCR beta, carrying sample barcodes and UMIs, came from 5'RACE with constant-segment primers. Each CDR3 protein gets one entry after TCRdb re-called the 5' RACE reads with MiXCR. The sample has hundreds of thousands of distinct CDR3 sequences; approximately 19% are singletons. The material sequenced was PBMCs or a T cell subset sorted from them (not recorded which). The sequence was obtained from an adult woman who had mild COVID-19 (a few samples of this study predate the infection). Cell type and time point are not known.

CDR3 amino acids: CASSLSSFSYNEQFF. The DNA for the CDR3 is TGTGCCAGCAGCCTTTCCTCTTTCTCCTACAATGAGCAGTTCTTC. The genes are TRBV3-1 and TRBJ2-1; no clear D. Germline V lookup: CDR1 LGHDT, CDR2 YNNKEL (reference sequence). This CDR3 spans 15 amino acids. V shed 4 bases and J shed 0 bases, with 10 bases lying between them.